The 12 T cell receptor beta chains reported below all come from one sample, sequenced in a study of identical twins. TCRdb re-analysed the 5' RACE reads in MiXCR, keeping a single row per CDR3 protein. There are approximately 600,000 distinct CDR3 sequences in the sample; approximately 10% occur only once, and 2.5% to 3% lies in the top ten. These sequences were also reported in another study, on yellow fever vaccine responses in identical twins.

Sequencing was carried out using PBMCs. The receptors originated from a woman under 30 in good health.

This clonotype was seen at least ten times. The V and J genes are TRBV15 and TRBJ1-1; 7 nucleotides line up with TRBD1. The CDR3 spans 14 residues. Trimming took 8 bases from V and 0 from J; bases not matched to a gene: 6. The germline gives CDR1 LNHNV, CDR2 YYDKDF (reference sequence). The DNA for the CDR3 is TGTGCCACCCGCCCTGACAGGGTGAACACTGAAGCTTTCTTT. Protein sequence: CATRPDRVNTEAFF.

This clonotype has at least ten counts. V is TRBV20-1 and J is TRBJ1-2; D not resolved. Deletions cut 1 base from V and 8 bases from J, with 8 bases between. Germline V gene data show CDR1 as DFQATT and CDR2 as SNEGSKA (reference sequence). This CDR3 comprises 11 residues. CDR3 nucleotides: TGCAGTGCTAGAGTCGTGAAGGGCTACACCTTC. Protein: CSARVVKGYTF.

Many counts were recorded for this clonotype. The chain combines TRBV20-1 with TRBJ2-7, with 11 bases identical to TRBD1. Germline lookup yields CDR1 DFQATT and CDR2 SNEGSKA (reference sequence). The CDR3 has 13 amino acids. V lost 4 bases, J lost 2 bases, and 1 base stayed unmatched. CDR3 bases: TGCAGTGCTATGGGACAGGGGGCCTACGAGCAGTACTTC. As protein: CSAMGQGAYEQYF.

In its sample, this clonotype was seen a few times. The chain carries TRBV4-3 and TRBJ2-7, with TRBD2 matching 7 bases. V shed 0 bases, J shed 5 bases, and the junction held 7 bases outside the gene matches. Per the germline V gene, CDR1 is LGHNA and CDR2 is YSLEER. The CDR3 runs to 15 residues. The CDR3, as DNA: TGCGCCAGCAGCCAAGATAAGCGGGAAGGGGACGAGCAGTACTTC. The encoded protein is CASSQDKREGDEQYF.

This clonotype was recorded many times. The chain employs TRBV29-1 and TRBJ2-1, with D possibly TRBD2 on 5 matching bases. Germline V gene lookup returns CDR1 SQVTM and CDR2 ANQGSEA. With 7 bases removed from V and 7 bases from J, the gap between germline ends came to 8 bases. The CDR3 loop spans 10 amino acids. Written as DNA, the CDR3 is TGCAGCGGGGAGTTAAATGAGCAGTTCTTC. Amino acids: CSGELNEQFF.

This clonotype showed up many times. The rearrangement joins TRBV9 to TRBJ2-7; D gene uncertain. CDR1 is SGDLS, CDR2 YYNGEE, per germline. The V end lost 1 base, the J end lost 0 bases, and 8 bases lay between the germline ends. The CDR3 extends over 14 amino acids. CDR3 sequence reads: CASSVLPHSYEQYF. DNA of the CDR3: TGTGCCAGCAGCGTACTTCCCCACTCCTACGAGCAGTACTTC.

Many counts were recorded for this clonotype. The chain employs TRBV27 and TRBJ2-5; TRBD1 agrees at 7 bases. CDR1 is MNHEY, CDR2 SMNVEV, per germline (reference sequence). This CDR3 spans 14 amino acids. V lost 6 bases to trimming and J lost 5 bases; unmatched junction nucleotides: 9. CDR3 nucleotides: TGTGCCAGCAGACTCACAGGGGTAGGGGAGACCCAGTACTTC. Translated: CASRLTGVGETQYF.

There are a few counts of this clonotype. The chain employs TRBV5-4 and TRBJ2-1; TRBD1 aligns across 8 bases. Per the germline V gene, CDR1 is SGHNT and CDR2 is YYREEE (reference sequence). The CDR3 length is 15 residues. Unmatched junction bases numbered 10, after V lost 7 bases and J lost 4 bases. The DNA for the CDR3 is TGTGCCAGCGTCCTGGACAGGGACTTATACAATGAGCAGTTCTTC. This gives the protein CASVLDRDLYNEQFF.

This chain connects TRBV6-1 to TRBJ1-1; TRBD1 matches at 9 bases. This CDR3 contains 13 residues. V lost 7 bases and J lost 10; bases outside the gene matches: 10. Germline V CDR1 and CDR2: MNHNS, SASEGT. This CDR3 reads CASKGTGSFGAFF. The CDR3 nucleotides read TGTGCCAGCAAAGGGACAGGGTCATTTGGAGCTTTCTTT.

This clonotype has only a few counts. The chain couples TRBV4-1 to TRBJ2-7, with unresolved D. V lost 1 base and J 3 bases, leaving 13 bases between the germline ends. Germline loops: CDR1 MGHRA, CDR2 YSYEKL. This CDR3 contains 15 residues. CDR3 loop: CASSQASGRNYEQYF. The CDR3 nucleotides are TGCGCCAGCAGCCAAGCCTCAGGACGGAACTACGAGCAGTACTTC.

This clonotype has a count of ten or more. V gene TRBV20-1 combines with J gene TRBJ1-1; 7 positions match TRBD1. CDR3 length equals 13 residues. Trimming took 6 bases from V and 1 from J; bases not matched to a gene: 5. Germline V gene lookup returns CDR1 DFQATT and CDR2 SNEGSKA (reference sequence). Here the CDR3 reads CSAQGEGNTEAFF. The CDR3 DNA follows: TGCAGTGCCCAGGGGGAGGGGAACACTGAAGCTTTCTTT.

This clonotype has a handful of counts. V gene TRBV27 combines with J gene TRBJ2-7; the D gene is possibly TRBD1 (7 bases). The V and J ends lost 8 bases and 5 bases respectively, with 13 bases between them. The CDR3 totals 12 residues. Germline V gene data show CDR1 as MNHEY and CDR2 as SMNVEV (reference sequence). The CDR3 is CASWRGQNEQYF. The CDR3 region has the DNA TGTGCCAGCTGGAGGGGGCAAAACGAGCAGTACTTC.